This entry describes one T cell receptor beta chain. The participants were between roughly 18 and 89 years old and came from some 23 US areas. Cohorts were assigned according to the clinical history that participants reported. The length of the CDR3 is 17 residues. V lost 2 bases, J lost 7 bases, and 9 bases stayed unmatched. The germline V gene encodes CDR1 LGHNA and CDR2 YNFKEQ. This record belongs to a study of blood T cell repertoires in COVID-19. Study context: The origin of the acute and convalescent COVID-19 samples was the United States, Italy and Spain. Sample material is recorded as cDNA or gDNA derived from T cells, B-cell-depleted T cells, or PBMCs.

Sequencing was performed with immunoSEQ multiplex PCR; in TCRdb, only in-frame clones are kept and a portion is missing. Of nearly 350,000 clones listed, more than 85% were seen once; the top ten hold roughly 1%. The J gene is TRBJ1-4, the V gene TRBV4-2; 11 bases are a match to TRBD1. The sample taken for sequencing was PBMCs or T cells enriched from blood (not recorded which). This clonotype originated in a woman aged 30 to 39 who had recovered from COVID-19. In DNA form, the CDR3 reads TGTGCCAGCAGCCAACAGCCGATCGGGACAGGGGGTGAAAAACTGTTTTTT. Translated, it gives CASSQQPIGTGGEKLFF.